Below, 3 T cell receptor beta chains from the same sample are listed, as sequenced in a study of CD8 T cells in Susac syndrome. Random hexamers were used to reverse transcribe the RNA input (about 0.5 to 1 ug). Via MiXCR, TCRdb re-called the immunoSEQ multiplex PCR reads, giving one row per CDR3 protein. The table has 90,000 to 150,000 distinct CDR3 sequences, about 90% seen once. The sequencing input was CD8+ T cells from PBMCs. The receptors were gathered from a human donor in good health.

The rearrangement uses TRBV20-1 and TRBJ2-2; D call uncertain. Trimming pared 4 bases from V and 0 bases from J, leaving 12 bases between. Germline CDR1 DFQATT, CDR2 SNEGSKA (reference sequence). CDR3 length: 15 amino acids. This CDR3 is CSAITDGSNTGELFF. The CDR3 nucleotides read TGCAGTGCTATCACGGACGGATCGAACACCGGGGAGCTGTTTTTT.

This clonotype has a single count. The chain couples TRBV7-3 to TRBJ1-6; the D is unclear. V was cut by 4 bases and J by 10 bases, with 8 bases left in between. In germline, CDR1 is SGHTA, CDR2 FQGTGA. The CDR3 covers 12 residues. The CDR3 reads CASSSPDSPLHF. The DNA for the CDR3 is TGTGCCAGCAGCTCCCCCGACTCACCCCTCCACTTT.

The chain employs TRBV20-1 and TRBJ2-2; the D gene is possibly TRBD1 (5 bases). V lost 0 bases, J lost 2 bases, and 19 bases lay in between. The V gene's germline CDR1 is DFQATT and CDR2 SNEGSKA (reference sequence). The CDR3 totals 18 residues. The CDR3 DNA reads as TGCAGTGCTAGAGATCCCGGACGACAGTCTTCCAACACCGGGGAGCTGTTTTTT. It is translated as CSARDPGRQSSNTGELFF.